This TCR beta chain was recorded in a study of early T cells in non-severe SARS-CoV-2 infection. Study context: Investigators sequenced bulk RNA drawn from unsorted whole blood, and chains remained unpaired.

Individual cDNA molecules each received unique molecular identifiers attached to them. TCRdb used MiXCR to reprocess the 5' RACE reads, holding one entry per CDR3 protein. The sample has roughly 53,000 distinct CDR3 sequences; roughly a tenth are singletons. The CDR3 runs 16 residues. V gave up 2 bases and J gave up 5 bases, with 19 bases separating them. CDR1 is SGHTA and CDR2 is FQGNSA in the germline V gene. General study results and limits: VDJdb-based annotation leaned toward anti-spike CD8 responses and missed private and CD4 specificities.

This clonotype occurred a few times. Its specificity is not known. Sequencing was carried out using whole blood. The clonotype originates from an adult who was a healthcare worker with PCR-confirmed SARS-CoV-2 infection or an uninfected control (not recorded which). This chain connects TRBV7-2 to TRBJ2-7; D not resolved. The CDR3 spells CASSLRSPGPLNEQYF. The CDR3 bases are TGTGCCAGCAGCTTAAGATCCCCCGGTCCCCTCAACGAGCAGTACTTC.